The clone carrying this T cell receptor beta chain has ten or more counts. Its target is not known. This specimen belongs to a study of T cells in Graves' hyperthyroidism and ophthalmopathy. Points from the study as a whole: Ophthalmopathy could be told apart from stable hyperthyroidism with a 13 V-J model.

The CDR3 has 15 amino acids. Looked up from germline, CDR1 is GTSNPN and CDR2 is SVGIG (reference sequence). Trimming took off 1 base at V and 4 bases at J, with 16 bases between the two ends. Researchers took RNA transcripts and amplified the TCR beta CDR3 regions from them. Initially, a first-round RT-PCR of the TCR CDR3 employed the HTBI primer set. MiXCR was run by TCRdb on the multiplex PCR reads, yielding one entry per CDR3 protein. The data hold 400,000 or so distinct CDR3 sequences, with around 15% observed a single time. Sequencing was carried out using blood. This chain joins TRBV30 and TRBJ1-1; unclear D gene. This TCR was recovered from a woman under 40 with Graves' ophthalmopathy. In DNA form, the CDR3 reads TGTGCCTGGAGTGGGTCAGTGGCGTGGGGCACTGAAGCTTTCTTT. Translating gives CAWSGSVAWGTEAFF.